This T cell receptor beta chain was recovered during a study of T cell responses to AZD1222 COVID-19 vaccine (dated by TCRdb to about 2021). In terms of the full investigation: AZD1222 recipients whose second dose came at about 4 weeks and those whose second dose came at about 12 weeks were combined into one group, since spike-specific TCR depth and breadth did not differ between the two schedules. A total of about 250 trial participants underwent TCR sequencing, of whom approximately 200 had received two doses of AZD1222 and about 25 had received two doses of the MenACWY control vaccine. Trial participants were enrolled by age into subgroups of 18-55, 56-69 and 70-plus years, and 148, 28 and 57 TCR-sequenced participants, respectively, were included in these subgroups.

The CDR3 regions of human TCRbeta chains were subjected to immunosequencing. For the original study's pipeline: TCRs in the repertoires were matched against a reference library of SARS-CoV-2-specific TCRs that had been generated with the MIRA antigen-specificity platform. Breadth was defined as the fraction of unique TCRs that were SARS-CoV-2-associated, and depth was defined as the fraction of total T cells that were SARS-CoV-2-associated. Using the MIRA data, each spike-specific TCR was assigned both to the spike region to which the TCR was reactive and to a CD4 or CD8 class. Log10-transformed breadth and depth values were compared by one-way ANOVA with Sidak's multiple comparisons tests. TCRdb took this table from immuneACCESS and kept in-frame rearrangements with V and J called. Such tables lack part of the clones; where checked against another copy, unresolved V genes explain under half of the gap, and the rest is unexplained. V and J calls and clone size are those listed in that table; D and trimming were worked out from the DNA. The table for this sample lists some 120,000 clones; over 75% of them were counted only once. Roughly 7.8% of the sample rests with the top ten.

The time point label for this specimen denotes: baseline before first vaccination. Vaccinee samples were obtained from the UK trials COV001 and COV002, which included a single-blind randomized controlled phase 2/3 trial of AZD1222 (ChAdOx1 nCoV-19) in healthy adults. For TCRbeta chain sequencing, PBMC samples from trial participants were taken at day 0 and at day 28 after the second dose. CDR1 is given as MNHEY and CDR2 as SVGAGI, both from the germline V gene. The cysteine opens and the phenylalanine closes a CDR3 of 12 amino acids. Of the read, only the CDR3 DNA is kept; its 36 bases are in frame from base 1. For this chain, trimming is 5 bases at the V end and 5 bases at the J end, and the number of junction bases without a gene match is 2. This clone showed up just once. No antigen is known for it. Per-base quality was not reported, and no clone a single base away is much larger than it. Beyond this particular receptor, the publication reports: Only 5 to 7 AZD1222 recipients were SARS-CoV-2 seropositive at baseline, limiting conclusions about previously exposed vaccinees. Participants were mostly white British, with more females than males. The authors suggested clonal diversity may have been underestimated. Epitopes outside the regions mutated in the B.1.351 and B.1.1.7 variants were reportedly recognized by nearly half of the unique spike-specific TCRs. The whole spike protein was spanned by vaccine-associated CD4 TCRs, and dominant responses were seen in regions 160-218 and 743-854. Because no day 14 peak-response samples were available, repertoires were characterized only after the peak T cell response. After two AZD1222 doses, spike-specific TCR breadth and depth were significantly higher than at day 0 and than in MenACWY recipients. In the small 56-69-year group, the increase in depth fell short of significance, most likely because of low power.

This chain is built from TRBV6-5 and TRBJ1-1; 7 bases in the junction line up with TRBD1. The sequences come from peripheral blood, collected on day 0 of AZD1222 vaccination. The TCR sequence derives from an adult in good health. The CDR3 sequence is CASSKTGTEAFF. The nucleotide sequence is TGTGCCAGCAGTAAGACAGGGACTGAAGCTTTCTTT.